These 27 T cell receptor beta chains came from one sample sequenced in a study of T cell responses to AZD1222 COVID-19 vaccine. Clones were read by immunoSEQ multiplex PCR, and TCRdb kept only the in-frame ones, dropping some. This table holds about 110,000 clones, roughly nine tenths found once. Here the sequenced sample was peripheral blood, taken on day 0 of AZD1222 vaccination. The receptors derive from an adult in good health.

CDR3 amino acids: CASSQDRPEQYF. CDR3 nucleotides: TGTGCCAGCAGCCAGGACAGACCCGAGCAGTACTTC. The rearrangement joins TRBV5-5 to TRBJ2-7; D is possibly TRBD1 (6 bases). The CDR3 runs 12 residues. Trimming removed 4 bases from V and 6 bases from J, with 11 bases in between. Germline V CDR1 and CDR2: SGHKS, YYEKEE (reference sequence).

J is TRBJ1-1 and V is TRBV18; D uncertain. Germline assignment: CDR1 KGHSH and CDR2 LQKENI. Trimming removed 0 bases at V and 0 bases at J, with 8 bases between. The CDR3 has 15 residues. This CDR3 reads CASSPPLGMNTEAFF. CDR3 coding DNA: TGTGCCAGCTCACCACCTTTGGGGATGAACACTGAAGCTTTCTTT.

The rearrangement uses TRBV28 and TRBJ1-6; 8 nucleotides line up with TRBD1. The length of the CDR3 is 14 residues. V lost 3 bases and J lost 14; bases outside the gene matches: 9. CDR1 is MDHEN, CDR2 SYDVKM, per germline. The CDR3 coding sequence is TGTGCCAGCAGTTTCGGACAGGGAGTAGGGTCCCTCCACTTT. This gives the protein CASSFGQGVGSLHF.

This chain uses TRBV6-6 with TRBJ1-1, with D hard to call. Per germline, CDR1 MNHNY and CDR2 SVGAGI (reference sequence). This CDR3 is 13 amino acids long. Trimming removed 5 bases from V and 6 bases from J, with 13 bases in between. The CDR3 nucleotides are TGTGCCAGCAGTACCATCGGGAGGGCTGAAGCTTTCTTT. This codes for CASSTIGRAEAFF.

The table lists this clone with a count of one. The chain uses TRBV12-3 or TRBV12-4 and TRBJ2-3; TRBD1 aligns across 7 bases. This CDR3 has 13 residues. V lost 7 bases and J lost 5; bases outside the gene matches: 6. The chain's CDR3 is CASKGARVDTQYF. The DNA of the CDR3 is TGTGCCAGCAAGGGGGCTCGGGTAGATACGCAGTATTTT.

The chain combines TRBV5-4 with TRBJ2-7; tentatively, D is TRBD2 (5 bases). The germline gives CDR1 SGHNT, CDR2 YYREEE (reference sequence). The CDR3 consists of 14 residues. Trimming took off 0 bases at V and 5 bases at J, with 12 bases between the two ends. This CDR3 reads CASSLGGHGDEQYF. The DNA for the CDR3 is TGTGCCAGCAGCTTGGGAGGGCATGGTGACGAGCAGTACTTC.

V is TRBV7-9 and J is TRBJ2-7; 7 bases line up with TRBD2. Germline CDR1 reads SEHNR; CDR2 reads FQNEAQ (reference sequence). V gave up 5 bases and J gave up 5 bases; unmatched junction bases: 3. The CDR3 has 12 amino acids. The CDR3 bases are TGTGCCAGCAGCCCACGGGGGGACGAGCAGTACTTC. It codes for CASSPRGDEQYF.

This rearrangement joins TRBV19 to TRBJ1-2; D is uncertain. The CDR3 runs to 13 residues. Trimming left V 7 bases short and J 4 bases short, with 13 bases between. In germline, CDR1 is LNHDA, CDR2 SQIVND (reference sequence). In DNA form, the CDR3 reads TGTGCCAGTACCCCCCGGGGAAGCTATGGCTACACCTTC. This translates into CASTPRGSYGYTF.

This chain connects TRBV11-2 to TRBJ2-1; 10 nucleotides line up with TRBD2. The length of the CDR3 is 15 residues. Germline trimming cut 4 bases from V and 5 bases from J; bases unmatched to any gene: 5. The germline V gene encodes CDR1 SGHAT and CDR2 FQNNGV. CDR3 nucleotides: TGTGCCAGCAGCTCCTTGGGACTAGCGAACAATGAGCAGTTCTTC. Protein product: CASSSLGLANNEQFF.

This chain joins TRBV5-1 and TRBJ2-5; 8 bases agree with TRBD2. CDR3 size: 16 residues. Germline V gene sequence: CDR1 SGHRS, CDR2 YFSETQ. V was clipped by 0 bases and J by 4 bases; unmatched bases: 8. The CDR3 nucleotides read TGCGCCAGCAGCTTGGCCGGGAGGGAAGTGGGAGAGACCCAGTACTTC. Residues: CASSLAGREVGETQYF.

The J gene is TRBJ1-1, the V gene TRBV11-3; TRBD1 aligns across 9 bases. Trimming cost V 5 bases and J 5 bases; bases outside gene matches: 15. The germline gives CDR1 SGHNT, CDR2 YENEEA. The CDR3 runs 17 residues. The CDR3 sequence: CASSRPRDRVMETEAFF. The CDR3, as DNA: TGTGCCAGCAGCCGACCTAGGGACAGGGTAATGGAAACTGAAGCTTTCTTT.

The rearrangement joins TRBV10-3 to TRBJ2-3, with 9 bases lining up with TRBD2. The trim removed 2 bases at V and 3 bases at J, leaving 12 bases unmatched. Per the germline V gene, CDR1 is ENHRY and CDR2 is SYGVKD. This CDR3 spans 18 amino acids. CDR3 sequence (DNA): TGTGCCATCAGTGAGCCCCTCGGGGCGGGAGGGAGAACAGATACGCAGTATTTT. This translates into CAISEPLGAGGRTDTQYF.

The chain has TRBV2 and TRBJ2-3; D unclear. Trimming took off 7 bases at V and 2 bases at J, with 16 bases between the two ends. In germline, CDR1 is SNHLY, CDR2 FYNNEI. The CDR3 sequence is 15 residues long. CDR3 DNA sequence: TGTGCCAGCACTATCATCCTAGGAAACACAGATACGCAGTATTTT. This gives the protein CASTIILGNTDTQYF.

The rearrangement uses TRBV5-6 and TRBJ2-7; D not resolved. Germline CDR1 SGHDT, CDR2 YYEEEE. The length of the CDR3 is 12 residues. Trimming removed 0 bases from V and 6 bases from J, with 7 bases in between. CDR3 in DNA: TGTGCCAGCAGCTTGGGGGCTTTCGAGCAGTACTTC. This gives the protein CASSLGAFEQYF.

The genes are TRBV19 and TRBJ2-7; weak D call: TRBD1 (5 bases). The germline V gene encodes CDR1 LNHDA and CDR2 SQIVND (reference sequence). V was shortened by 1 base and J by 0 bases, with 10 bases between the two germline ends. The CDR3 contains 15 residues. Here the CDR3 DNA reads TGTGCCAGTAGTATAGCCCCAGGGATCTCCTACGAGCAGTACTTC. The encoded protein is CASSIAPGISYEQYF.

CDR3 nucleotide sequence: TGTGCCACCCAGGGACAGGGAGAAGAAAAACTGTTTTTT. It encodes CATQGQGEEKLFF. The chain has TRBV24-1 and TRBJ1-4; 9 positions match TRBD1. Germline values: CDR1 KGHDR, CDR2 SFDVKD. J was trimmed by 8 bases and V by 9 bases; bases with no gene match: 6. The CDR3 has 13 amino acids.

CDR3 DNA: TGTGCCAGCAGCCCCATCGACAGGGCGTACTATGGCTACACCTTC. Its protein product is CASSPIDRAYYGYTF. J is TRBJ1-2 and V is TRBV6-2 or TRBV6-3; 7 bases line up with TRBD1. The CDR3 sequence is 15 residues long. V lost 6 bases, J lost 3 bases, and 10 bases stayed unmatched. Per the germline V gene, CDR1 is MNHEY and CDR2 is SVGEGT.

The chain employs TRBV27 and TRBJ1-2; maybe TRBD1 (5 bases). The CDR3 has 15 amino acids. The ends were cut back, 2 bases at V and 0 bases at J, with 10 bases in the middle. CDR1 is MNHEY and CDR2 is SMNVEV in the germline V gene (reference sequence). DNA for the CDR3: TGTGCCAGCAGTTTAGGGGCAAACGCTAACTATGGCTACACCTTC. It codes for CASSLGANANYGYTF.

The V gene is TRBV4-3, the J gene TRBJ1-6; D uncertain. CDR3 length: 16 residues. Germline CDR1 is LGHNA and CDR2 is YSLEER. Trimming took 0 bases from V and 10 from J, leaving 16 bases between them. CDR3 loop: CASSQDPEVKRSPLHF. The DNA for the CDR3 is TGCGCCAGCAGCCAAGATCCGGAAGTTAAGAGATCACCCCTCCACTTT.

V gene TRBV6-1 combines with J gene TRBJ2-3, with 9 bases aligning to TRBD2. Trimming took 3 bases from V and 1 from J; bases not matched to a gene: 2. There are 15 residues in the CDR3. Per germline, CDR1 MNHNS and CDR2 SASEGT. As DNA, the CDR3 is TGTGCCAGCAGTGAGCAGCGGGGGGGCACAGATACGCAGTATTTT. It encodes CASSEQRGGTDTQYF.

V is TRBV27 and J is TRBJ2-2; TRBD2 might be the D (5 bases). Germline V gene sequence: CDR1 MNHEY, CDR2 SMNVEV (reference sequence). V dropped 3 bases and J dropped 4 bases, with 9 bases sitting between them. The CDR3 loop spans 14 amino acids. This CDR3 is CASSFASLTGELFF. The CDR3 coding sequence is TGTGCCAGCAGTTTTGCTAGCCTCACCGGGGAGCTGTTTTTT.

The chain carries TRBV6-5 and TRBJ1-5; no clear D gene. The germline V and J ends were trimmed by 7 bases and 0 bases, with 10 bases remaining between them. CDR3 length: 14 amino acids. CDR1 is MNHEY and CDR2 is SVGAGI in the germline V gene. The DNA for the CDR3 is TGTGCCAGCAAATCCGGATATAGCAATCAGCCCCAGCATTTT. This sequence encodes CASKSGYSNQPQHF.

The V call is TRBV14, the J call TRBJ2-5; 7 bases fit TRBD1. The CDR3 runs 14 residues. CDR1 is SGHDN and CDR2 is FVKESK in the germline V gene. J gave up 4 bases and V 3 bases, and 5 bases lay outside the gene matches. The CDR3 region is CASSQRDRAETQYF. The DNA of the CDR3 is TGTGCCAGCAGCCAGAGAGACAGGGCAGAGACCCAGTACTTC.

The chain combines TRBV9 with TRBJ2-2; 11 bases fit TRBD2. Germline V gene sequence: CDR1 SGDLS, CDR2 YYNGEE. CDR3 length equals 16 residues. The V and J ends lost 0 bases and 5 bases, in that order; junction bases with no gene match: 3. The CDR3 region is CASSVGASGGTGELFF. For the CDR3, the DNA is TGTGCCAGCAGCGTAGGGGCTAGCGGGGGGACCGGGGAGCTGTTTTTT.

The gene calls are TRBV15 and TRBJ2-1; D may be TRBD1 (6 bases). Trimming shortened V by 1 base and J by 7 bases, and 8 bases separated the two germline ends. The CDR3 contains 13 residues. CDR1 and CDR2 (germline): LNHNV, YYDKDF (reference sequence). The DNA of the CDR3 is TGTGCCACCAGCAGAGCAGGGGAGAATGAGCAGTTCTTC. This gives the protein CATSRAGENEQFF.

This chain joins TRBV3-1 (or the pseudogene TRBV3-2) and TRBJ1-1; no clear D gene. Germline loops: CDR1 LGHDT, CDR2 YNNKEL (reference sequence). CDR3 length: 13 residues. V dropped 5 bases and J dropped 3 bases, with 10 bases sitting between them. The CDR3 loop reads CASSDKGYTEAFF. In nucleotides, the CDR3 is TGTGCCAGCAGCGATAAGGGTTACACTGAAGCTTTCTTT.

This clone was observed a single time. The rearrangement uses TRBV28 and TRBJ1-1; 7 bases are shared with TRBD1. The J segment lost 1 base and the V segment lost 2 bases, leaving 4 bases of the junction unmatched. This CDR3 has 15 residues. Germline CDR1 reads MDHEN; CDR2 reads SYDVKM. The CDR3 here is CASSLGTGANTEAFF. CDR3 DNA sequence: TGTGCCAGCAGTTTAGGTACAGGGGCGAACACTGAAGCTTTCTTT.